The 2 T cell receptor beta chains below were found in one sample sequenced in a study of OX40 agonist ivuxolimab in advanced cancers. Sequencing was performed with immunoSEQ multiplex PCR; in TCRdb, only in-frame clones are kept and a portion is missing. The data show around 68,000 clones, 87% seen once. Sequences were derived from CD4+ or CD8+ T cells sorted from blood, sampled in a trial of the OX40 agonist ivuxolimab. These receptors were collected from an adult with an advanced solid tumor such as melanoma, head and neck, liver or kidney cancer.

This clone has a single count. This chain connects TRBV7-2 to TRBJ2-5, with a possible D match to TRBD2 (5 bases). CDR1 and CDR2 (germline): SGHTA, FQGNSA. The CDR3 has 14 residues. Trimming shortened V by 5 bases and J by 2 bases, and 12 bases separated the two germline ends. The CDR3 bases are TGTGCCAGCAGCCCCCCCGGGGAGCAAGAGACCCAGTACTTC. Translated, it gives CASSPPGEQETQYF.

In its sample, this clone was seen once. This chain uses TRBV7-9 with TRBJ2-5, with D uncertain. Deletions cut 3 bases from V and 3 bases from J, with 14 bases between. There are 15 residues in the CDR3. Germline V lookup: CDR1 SEHNR, CDR2 FQNEAQ (reference sequence). CDR3 nucleotide sequence: TGTGCCAGCAGCTTCTCCCTTAGGAAAAAAGAGACCCAGTACTTC. Translation gives CASSFSLRKKETQYF.